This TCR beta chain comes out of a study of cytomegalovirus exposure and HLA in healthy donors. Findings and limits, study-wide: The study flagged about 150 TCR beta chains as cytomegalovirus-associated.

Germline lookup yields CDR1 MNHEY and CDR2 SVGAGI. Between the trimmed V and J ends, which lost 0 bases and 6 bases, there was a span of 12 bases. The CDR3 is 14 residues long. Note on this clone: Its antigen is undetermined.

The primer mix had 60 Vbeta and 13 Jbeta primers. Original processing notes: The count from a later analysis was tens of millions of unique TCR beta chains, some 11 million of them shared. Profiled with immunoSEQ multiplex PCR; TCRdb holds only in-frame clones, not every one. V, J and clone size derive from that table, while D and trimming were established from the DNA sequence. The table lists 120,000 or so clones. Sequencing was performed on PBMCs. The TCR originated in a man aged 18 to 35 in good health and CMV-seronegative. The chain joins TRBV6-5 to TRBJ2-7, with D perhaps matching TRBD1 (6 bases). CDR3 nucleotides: TGTGCCAGCAGTTACTCTGGGACAAGGGCCGAGCAGTACTTC. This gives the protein CASSYSGTRAEQYF.